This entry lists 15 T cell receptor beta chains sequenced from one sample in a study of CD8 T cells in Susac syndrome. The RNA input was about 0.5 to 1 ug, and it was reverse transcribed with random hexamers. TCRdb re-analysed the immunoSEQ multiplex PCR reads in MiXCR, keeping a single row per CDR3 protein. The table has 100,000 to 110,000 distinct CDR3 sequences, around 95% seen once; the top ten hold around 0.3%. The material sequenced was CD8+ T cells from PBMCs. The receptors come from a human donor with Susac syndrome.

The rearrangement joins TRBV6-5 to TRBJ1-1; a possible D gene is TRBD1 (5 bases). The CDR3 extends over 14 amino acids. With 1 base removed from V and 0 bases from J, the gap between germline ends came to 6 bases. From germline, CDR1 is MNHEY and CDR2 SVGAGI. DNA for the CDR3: TGTGCCAGCAGTTACTTGGGACTGAACACTGAAGCTTTCTTT. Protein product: CASSYLGLNTEAFF.

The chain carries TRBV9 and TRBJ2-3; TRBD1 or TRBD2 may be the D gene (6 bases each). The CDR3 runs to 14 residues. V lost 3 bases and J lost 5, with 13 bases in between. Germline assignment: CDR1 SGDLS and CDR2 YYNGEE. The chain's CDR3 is CASSGGASGDTQYF. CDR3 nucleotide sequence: TGTGCCAGCAGCGGGGGGGCGTCCGGAGATACGCAGTATTTT. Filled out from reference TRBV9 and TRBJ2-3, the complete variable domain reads DSGVTQTPKHLITATGQRVTLRCSPRSGDLSVYWYQQSLDQGLQFLIQYYNGEERAKGNILERFSAQQFPDLHSELNLSSLELGDSALYFCASSGGASGDTQYFGPGTRLTVL.

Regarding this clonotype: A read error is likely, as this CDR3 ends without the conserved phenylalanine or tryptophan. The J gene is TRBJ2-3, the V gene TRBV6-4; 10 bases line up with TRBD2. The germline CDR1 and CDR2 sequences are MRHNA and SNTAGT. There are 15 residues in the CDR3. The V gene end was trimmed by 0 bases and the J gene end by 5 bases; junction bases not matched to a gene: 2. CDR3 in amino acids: CASSDSAGGGDTQYI. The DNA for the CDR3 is TGTGCCAGCAGTGACTCAGCGGGAGGGGGAGATACGCAGTATATT.

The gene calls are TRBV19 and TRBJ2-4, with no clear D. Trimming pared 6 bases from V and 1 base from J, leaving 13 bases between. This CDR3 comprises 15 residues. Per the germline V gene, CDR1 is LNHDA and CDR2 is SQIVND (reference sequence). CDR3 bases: TGTGCCAGTAGACCGACCCCTATTGCCAAAAACATTCAGTACTTC. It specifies CASRPTPIAKNIQYF.

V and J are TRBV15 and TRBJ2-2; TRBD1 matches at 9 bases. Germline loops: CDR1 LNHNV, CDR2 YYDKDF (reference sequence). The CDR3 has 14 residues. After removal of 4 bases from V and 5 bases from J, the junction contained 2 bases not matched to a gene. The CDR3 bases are TGTGCCACCAGCATCGACAGGGGGACCGGGGAGCTGTTTTTT. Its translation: CATSIDRGTGELFF.

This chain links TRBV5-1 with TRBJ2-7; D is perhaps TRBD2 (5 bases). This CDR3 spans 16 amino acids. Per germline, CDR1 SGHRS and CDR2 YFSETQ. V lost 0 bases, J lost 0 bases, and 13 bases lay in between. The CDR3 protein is CASSLDSGKSSYEQYF. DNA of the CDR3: TGCGCCAGCAGCTTGGACTCCGGGAAGAGCTCCTACGAGCAGTACTTC.

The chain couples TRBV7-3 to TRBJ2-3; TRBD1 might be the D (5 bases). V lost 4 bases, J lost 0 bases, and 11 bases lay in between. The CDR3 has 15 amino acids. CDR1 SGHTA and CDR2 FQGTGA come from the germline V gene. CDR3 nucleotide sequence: TGTGCCAGCAGCTCCCAGGGTCACAGCACAGATACGCAGTATTTT. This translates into CASSSQGHSTDTQYF.

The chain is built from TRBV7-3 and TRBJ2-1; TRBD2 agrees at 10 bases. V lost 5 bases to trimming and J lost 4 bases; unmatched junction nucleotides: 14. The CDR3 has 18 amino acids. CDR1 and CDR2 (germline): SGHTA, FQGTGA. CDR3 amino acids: CASSPRRQRTSGYNEQFF. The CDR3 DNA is TGTGCCAGCAGCCCCAGACGTCAGAGGACTAGCGGTTACAATGAGCAGTTCTTC.

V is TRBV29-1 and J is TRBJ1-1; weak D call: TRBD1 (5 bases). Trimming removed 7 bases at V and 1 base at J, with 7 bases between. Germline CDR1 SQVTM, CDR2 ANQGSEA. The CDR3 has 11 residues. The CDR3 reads CSGGTNTEAFF. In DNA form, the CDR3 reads TGCAGCGGCGGGACGAACACTGAAGCTTTCTTT.

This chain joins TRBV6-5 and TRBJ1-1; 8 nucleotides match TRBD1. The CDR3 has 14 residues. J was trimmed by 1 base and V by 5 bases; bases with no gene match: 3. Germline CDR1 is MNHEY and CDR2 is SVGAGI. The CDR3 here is CASSPGTGNTEAFF. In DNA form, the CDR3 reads TGTGCCAGCAGTCCCGGGACAGGGAACACTGAAGCTTTCTTT.

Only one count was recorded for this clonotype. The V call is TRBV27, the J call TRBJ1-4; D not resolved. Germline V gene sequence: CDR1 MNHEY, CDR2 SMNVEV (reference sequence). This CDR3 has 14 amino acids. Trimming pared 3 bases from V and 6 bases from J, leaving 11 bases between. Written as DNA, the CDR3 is TGTGCCAGCAGTTTTCAAGGACGAGATGAAAAACTGTTTTTT. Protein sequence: CASSFQGRDEKLFF.

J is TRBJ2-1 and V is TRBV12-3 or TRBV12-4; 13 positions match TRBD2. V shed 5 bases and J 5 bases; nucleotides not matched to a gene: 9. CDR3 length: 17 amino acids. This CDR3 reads CASSHPKGLAGNNEQFF. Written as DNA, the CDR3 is TGTGCCAGCAGTCACCCGAAGGGACTAGCGGGGAACAATGAGCAGTTCTTC.

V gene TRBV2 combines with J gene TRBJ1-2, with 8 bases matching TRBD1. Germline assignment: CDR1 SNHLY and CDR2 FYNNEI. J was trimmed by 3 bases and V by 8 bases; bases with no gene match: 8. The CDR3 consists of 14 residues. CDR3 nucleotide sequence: TGTGCCAGCGTAACAGGGGGGGCGGACTATGGCTACACCTTC. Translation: CASVTGGADYGYTF.

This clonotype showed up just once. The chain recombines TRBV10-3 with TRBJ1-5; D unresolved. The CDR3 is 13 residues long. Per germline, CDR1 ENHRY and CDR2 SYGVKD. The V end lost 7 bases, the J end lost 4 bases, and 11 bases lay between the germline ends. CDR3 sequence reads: CAITEGWNQPQHF. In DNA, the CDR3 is TGTGCCATCACTGAAGGATGGAATCAGCCCCAGCATTTT.

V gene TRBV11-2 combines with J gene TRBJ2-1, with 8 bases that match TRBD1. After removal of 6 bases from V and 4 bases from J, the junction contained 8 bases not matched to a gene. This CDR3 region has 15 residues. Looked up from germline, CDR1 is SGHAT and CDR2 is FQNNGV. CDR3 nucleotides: TGTGCCAGCAGACAATGGGGACAGGTATACAATGAGCAGTTCTTC. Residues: CASRQWGQVYNEQFF.